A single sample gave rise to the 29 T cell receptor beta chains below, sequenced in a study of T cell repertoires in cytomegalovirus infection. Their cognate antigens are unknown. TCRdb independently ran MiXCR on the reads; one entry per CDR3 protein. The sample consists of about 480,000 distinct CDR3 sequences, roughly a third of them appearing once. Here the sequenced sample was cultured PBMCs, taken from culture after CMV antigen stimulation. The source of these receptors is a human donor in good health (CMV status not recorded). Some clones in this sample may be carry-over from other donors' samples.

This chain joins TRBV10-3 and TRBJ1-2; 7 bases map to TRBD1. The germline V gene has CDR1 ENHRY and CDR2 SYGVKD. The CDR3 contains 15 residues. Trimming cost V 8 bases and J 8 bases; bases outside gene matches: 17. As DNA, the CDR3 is TGTGCCATCGGGGGCCACGAGGGGGCTGCGGGCGGCTACACCTTC. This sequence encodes CAIGGHEGAAGGYTF.

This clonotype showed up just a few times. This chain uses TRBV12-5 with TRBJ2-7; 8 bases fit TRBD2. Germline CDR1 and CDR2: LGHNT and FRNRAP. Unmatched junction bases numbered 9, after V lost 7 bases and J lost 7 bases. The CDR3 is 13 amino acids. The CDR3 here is CASAPGGVGEQYV. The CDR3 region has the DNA TGTGCTAGTGCCCCCGGGGGGGTGGGAGAGCAGTACGTC.

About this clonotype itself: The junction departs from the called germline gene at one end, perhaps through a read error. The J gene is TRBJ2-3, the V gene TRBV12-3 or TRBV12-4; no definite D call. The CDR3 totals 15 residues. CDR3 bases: TGTGCCAGCAGCACGGACGGAAGGAGCAAAGATACGCAGTATTTT. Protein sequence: CASSTDGRSKDTQYF.

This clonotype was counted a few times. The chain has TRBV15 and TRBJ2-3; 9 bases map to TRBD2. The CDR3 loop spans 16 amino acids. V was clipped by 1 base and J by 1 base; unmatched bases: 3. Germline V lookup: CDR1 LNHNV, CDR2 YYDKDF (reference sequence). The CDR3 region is CATSRVASGGTDTQYF. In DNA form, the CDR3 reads TGTGCCACCAGCAGAGTGGCTAGCGGGGGCACAGATACGCAGTATTTT. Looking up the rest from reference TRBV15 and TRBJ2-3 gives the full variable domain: DAMVIQNPRYQVTQFGKPVTLSCSQTLNHNVMYWYQQKSSQAPKLLFHYYDKDFNNEADTPDNFQSRRPNTSFCFLDIRSPGLGDTAMYLCATSRVASGGTDTQYFGPGTRLTVL.

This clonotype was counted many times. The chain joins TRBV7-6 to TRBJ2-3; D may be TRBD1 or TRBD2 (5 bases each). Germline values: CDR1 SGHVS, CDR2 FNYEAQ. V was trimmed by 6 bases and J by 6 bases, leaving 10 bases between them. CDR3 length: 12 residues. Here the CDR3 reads CASRRDGDTQYF. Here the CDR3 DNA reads TGTGCCAGCAGACGGGACGGTGATACGCAGTATTTT. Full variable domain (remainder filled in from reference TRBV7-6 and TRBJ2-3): GAGVSQSPRYKVTKRGQDVALRCDPISGHVSLYWYRQALGQGPEFLTYFNYEAQQDKSGLPNDRFSAERPEGSISTLTIQRTEQRDSAMYRCASRRDGDTQYFGPGTRLTVL.

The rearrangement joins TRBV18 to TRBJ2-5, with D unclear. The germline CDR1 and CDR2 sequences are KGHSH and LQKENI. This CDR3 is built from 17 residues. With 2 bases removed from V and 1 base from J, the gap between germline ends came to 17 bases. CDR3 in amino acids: CASSPSSQSSFQETQYF. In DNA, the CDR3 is TGTGCCAGCTCACCATCATCCCAGTCTTCATTCCAAGAGACCCAGTACTTC.

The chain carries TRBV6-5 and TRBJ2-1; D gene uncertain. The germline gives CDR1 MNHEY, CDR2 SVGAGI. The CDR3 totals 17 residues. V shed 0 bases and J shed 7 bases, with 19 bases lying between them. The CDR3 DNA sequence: TGTGCCAGCAGTTACTCAAGGGTGACGGCTACGGGTAATGAGCAGTTCTTC. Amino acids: CASSYSRVTATGNEQFF.

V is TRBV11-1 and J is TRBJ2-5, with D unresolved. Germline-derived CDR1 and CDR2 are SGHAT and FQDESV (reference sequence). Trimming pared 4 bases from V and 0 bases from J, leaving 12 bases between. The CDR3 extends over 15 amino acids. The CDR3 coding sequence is TGTGCCAGCAGCTACTGGACGGTCGACCAAGAGACCCAGTACTTC. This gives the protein CASSYWTVDQETQYF.

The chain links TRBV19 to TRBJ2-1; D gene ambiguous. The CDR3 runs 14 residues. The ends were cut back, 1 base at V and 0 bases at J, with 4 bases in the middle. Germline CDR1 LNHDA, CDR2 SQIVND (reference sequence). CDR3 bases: TGTGCCAGTAGTATAGTAAGCTCCTACAATGAGCAGTTCTTC. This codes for CASSIVSSYNEQFF.

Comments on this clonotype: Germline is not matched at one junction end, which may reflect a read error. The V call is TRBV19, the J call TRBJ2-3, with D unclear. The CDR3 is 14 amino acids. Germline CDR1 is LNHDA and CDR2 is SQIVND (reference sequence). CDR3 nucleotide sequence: TGTGCCAGTAGTGGGCCCACCGACACATATACGCAGTATTTT. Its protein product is CASSGPTDTYTQYF.

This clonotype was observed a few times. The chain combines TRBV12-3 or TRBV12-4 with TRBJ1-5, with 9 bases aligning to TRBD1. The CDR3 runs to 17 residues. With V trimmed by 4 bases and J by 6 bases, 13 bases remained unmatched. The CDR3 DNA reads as TGTGCCAGCAGTTCCCGCTCGGGGACAGGGAAGGGTCAGCCCCAGCATTTT. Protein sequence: CASSSRSGTGKGQPQHF.

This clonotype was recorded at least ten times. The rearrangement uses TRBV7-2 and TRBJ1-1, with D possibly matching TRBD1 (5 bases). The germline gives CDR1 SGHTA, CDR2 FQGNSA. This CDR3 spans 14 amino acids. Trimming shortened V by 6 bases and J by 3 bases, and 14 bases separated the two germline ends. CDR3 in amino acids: CASRHLLTDTEAFF. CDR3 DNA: TGTGCCAGCAGACACCTTCTGACAGACACTGAAGCTTTCTTT.

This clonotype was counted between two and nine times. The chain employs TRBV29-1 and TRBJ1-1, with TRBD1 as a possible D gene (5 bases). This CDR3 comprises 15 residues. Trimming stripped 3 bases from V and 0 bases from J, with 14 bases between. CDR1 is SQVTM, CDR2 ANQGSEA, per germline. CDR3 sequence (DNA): TGCAGCGTTGAGCGATCGGGGCGCGTGAACACTGAAGCTTTCTTT. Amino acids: CSVERSGRVNTEAFF.

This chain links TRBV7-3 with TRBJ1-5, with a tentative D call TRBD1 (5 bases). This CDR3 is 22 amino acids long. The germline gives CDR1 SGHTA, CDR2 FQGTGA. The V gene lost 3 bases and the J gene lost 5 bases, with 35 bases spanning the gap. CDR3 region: CASSFSEARPHRGFKGYQPQHF. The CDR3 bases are TGTGCCAGCAGCTTTTCAGAGGCGCGACCCCACCGAGGTTTTAAGGGGTATCAGCCCCAGCATTTT.

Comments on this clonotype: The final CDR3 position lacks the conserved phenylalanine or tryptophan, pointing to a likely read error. The CDR3 loop reads CASSSIADSYNEQFL. As DNA, the CDR3 is TGTGCCAGCAGCTCAATAGCGGATTCCTACAATGAGCAGTTCTTA. The rearrangement uses TRBV7-2 and TRBJ2-1; D possibly corresponds to TRBD2 (6 bases). CDR3 length: 15 residues. CDR1 is SGHTA and CDR2 is FQGNSA in the germline V gene. Deletions cut 4 bases from V and 1 base from J, with 11 bases between.

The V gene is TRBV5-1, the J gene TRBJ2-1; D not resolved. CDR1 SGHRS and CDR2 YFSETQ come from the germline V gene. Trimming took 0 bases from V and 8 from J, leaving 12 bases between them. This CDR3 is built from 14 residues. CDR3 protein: CASSLAYTYDEQFF. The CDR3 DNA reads TGCGCCAGCAGCTTGGCCTATACTTACGATGAGCAGTTCTTC.

The CDR3 loop reads CSAKPDSPYQETQYF. CDR3 nucleotide sequence: TGCAGTGCGAAGCCGGACAGCCCTTACCAAGAGACCCAGTACTTC. V and J are TRBV20-1 and TRBJ2-5; tentatively, D is TRBD1 (6 bases). Germline CDR1 reads DFQATT; CDR2 reads SNEGSKA (reference sequence). This CDR3 comprises 15 residues. The V end was cut by 6 bases, the J end by 0 bases, with 17 bases between.

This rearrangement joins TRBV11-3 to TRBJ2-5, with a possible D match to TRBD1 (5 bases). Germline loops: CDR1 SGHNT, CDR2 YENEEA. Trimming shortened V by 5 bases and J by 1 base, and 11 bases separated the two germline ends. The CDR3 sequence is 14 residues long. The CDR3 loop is CASSPDSPQETQYF. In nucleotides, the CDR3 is TGTGCCAGCAGCCCCGACAGTCCCCAAGAGACCCAGTACTTC.

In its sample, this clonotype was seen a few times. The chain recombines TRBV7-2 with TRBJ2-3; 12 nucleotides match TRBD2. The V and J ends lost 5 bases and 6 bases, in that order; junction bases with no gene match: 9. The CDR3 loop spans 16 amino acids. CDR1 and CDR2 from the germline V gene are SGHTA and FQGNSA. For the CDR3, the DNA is TGTGCCAGCAGCCTTCGACTAGCGGGAGCTTTTGATACGCAGTATTTT. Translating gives CASSLRLAGAFDTQYF.

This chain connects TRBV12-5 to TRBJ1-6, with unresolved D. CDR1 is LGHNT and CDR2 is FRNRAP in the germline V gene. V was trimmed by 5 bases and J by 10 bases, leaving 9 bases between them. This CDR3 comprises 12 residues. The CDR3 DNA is TGTGCTAGTGGTCCCGAGGGATCACCCCTCCACTTT. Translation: CASGPEGSPLHF.

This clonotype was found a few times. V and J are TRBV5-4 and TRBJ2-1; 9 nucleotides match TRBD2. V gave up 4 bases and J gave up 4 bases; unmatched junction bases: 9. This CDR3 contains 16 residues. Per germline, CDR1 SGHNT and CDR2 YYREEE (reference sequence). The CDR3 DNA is TGTGCCAGCAGCACTTCCCTAGCGGGGACATACAATGAGCAGTTCTTC. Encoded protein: CASSTSLAGTYNEQFF.

The CDR3: CATSPLSGISYNEQFF. The CDR3, as DNA: TGTGCCACCAGCCCTCTTAGCGGGATCTCCTACAATGAGCAGTTCTTC. V usage is TRBV15 and J usage is TRBJ2-1; 8 bases agree with TRBD2. The CDR3 contains 16 residues. CDR1 LNHNV and CDR2 YYDKDF come from the germline V gene (reference sequence). The trim removed 5 bases at V and 0 bases at J, leaving 6 bases unmatched. Together with reference TRBV15 and TRBJ2-1, the CDR3 gives the full variable domain: DAMVIQNPRYQVTQFGKPVTLSCSQTLNHNVMYWYQQKSSQAPKLLFHYYDKDFNNEADTPDNFQSRRPNTSFCFLDIRSPGLGDTAMYLCATSPLSGISYNEQFFGPGTRLTVL.

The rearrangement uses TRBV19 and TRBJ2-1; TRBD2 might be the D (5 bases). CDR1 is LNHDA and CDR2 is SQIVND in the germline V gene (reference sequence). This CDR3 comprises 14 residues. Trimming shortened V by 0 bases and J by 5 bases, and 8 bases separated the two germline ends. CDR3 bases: TGTGCCAGTAGTATAGATCGGGGAGACAATGAGCAGTTCTTC. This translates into CASSIDRGDNEQFF.

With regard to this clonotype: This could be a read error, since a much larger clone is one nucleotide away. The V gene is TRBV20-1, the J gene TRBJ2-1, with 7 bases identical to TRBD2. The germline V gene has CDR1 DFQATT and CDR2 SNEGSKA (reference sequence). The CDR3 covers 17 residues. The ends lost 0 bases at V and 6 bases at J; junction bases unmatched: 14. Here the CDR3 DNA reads TGCAGTGCTAGAGATCTCGGGGCTCGACTAGCCTCCAATGAGCAGTTCTTC. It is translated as CSARDLGARLASNEQFF.

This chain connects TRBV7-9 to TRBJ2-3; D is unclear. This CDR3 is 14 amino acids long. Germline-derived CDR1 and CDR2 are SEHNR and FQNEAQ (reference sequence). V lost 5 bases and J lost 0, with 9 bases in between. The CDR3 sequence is CASSPPVSTDTQYF. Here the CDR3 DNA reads TGTGCCAGCAGCCCCCCGGTCAGCACAGATACGCAGTATTTT.

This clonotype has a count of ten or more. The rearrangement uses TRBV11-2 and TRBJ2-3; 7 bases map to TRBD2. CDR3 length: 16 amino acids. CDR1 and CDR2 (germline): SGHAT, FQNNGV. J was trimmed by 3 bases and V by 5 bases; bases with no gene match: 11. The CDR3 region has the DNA TGTGCCAGCAGCCCAGAGTCGGGGGGTCGGACAGATACGCAGTATTTT. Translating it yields CASSPESGGRTDTQYF.

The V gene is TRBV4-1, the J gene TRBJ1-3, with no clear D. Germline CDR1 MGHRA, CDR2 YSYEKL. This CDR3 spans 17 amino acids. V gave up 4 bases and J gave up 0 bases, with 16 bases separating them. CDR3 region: CASSLESLSYSGNTIYF. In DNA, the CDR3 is TGCGCCAGCAGCCTAGAGTCGCTCAGCTACTCTGGAAACACCATATATTTT.

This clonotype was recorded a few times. The CDR3 DNA is TGTGCCAGCAGTTACCCCGAGACGGACACCATATATTTT. It translates to CASSYPETDTIYF. The V gene is TRBV6-2 or TRBV6-3, the J gene TRBJ1-3; no clear D. Germline assignment: CDR1 MNHEY and CDR2 SVGEGT. CDR3 length equals 13 residues. The ends were cut back, 2 bases at V and 8 bases at J, with 10 bases in the middle.

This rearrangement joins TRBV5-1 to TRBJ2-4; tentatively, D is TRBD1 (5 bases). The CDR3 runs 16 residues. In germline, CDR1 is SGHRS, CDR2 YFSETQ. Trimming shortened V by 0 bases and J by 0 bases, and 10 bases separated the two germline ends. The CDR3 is CASSLGGILAKNIQYF. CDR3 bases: TGCGCCAGCAGCTTGGGGGGCATCCTAGCCAAAAACATTCAGTACTTC.